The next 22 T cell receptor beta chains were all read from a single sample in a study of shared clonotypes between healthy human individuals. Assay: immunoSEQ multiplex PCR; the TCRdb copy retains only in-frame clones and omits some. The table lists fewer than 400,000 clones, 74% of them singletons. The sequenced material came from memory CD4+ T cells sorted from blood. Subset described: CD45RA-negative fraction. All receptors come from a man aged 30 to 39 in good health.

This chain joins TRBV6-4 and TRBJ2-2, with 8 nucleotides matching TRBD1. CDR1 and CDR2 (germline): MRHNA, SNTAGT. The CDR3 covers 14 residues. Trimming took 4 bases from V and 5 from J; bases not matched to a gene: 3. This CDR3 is CASSAQGATGELFF. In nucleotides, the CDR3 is TGTGCCAGCAGTGCGCAGGGGGCTACCGGGGAGCTGTTTTTT.

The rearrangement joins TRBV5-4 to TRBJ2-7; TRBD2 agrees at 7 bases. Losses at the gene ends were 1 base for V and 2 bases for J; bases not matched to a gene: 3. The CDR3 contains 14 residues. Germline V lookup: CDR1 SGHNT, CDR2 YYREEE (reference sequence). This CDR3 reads CASSLLAAPYEQYF. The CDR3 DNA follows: TGTGCCAGCAGCTTGCTAGCGGCTCCCTACGAGCAGTACTTC.

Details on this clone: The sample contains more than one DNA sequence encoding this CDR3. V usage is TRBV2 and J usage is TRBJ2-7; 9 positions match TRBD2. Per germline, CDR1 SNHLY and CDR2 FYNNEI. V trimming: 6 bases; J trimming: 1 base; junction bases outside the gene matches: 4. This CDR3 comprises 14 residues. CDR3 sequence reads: CASSPGLASYEQYF. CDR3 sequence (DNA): TGTGCCAGCAGCCCGGGACTAGCATCCTACGAGCAGTACTTC.

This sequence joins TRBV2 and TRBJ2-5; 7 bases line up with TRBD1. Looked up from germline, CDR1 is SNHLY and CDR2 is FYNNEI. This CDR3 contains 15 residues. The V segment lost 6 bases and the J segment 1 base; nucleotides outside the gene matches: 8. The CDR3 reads CASRDTGTAQETQYF. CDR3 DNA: TGTGCCAGCAGGGACACGGGGACAGCCCAAGAGACCCAGTACTTC.

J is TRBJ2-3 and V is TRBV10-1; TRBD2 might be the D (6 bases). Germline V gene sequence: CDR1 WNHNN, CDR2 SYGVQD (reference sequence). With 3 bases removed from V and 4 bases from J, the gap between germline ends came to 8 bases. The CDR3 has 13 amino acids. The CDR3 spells CASSDGSPDTQYF. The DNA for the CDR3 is TGCGCCAGCAGTGACGGGAGTCCAGATACGCAGTATTTT.

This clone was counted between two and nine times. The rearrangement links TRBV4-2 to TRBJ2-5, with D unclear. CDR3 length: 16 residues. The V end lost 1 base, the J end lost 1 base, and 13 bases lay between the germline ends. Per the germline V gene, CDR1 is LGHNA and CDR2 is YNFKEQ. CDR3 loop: CASSQGLAERQETQYF. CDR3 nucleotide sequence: TGTGCCAGCAGCCAAGGGTTGGCGGAACGCCAAGAGACCCAGTACTTC.

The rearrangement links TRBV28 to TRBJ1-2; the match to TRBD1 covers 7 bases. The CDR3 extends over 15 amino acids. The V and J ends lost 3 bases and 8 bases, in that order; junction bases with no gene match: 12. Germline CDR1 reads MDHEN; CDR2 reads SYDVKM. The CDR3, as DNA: TGTGCCAGCAGTTTGCCGGACAGGATGTCCGGGGGCTACACCTTC. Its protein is CASSLPDRMSGGYTF.

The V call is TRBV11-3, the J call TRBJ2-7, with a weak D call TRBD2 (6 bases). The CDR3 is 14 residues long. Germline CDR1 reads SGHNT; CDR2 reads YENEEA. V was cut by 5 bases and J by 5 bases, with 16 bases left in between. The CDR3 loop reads CASSPRGSGNEQYF. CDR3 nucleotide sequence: TGTGCCAGCAGCCCCCGGGGGTCGGGGAACGAGCAGTACTTC.

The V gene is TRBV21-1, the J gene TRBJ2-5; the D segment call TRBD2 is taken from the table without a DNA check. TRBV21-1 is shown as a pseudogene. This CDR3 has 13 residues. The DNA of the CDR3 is TGTGCCAGCAGAGGTGTACTACAAGAGACCCAGTACTTC. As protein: CASRGVLQETQYF.

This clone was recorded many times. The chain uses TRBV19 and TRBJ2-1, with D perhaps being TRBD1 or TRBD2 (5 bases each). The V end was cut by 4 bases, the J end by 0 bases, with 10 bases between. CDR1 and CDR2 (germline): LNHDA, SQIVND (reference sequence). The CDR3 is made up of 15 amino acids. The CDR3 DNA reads TGTGCCAGTAGTAAACGGGGCGACTCCTACAATGAGCAGTTCTTC. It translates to CASSKRGDSYNEQFF.

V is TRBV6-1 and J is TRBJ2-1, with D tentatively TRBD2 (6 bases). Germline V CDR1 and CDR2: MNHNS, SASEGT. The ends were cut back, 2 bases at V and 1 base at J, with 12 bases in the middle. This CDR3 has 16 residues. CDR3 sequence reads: CASSERVGSSYNEQFF. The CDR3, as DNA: TGTGCCAGCAGTGAACGGGTCGGGAGTTCCTACAATGAGCAGTTCTTC.

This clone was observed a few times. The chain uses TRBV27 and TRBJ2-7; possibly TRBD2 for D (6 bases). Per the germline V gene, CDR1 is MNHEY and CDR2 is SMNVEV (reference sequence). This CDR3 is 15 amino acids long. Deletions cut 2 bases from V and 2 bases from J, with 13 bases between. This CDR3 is CASSLGGTDPYEQYF. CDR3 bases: TGTGCCAGCAGTTTAGGGGGGACGGACCCCTACGAGCAGTACTTC.

The CDR3 spells CAGGTGEKLFF. CDR3 nucleotides: TGTGCCGGCGGGACAGGCGAAAAACTGTTTTTT. V and J are TRBV2 and TRBJ1-4, with 8 bases fitting TRBD1. Germline trimming cut 11 bases from V and 8 bases from J; bases unmatched to any gene: 4. The CDR3 is made up of 11 amino acids. Looked up from germline, CDR1 is SNHLY and CDR2 is FYNNEI. Together with reference TRBV2 and TRBJ1-4, the CDR3 gives the full variable domain: EPEVTQTPSHQVTQMGQEVILRCVPISNHLYFYWYRQILGQKVEFLVSFYNNEISEKSEIFDDQFSVERPDGSNFTLKIRSTKLEDSAMYFCAGGTGEKLFFGSGTQLSVL.

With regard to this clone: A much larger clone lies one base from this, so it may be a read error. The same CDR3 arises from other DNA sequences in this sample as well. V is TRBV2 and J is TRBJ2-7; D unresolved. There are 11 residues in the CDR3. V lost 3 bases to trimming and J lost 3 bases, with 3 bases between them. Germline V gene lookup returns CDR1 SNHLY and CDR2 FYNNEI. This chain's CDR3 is CASSDHYEQYF. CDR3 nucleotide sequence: TGTGCCAGCAGTGACCACTACGAGCAGTACTTC.

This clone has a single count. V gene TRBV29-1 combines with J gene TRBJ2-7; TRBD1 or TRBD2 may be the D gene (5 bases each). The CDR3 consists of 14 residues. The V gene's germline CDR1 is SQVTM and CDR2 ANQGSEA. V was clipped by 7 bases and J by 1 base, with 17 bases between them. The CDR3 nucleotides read TGCAGCGCTGGGCCCGTTGGGGGTTCCTACGAGCAGTACTTC. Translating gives CSAGPVGGSYEQYF.

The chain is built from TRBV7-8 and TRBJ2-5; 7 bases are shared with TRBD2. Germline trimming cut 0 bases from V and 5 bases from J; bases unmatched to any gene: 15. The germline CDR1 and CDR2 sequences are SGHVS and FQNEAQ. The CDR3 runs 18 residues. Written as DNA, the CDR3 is TGTGCCAGCAGCTTAGCGGGAGGGCCGGTAGGGTCGGTGGAGACCCAGTACTTC. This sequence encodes CASSLAGGPVGSVETQYF.

The CDR3 region has the DNA TGTGCCAGCAGCCGTACAGGACAGGGCTCGGGGGAGCAGTACTTC. Translating gives CASSRTGQGSGEQYF. The chain has TRBV7-2 and TRBJ2-7, with 8 positions matching TRBD1. In germline, CDR1 is SGHTA, CDR2 FQGNSA. The V segment lost 5 bases and the J segment 7 bases; nucleotides outside the gene matches: 13. The CDR3 covers 15 residues.

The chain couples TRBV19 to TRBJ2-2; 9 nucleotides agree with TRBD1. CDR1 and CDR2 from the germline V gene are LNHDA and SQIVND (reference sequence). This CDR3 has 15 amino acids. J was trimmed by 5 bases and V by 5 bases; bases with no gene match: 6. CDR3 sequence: CASSSQTGGTGELFF. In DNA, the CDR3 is TGTGCCAGTAGTTCCCAGACAGGGGGTACCGGGGAGCTGTTTTTT. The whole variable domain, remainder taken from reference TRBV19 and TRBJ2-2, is DGGITQSPKYLFRKEGQNVTLSCEQNLNHDAMYWYRQDPGQGLRLIYYSQIVNDFQKGDIAEGYSVSREKKESFPLTVTSAQKNPTAFYLCASSSQTGGTGELFFGEGSRLTVL.

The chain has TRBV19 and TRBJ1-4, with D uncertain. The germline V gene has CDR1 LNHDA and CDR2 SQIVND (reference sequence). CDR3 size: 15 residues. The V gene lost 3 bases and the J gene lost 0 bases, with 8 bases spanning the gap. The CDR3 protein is CASSIWSTTNEKLFF. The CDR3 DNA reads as TGTGCCAGTAGTATCTGGTCAACAACTAATGAAAAACTGTTTTTT.

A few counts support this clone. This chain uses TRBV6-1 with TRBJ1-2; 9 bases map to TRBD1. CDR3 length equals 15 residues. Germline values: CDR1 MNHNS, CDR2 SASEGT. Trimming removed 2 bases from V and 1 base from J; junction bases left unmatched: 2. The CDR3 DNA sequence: TGTGCCAGCAGTGAAAAGGGACAGGGTAACTATGGCTACACCTTC. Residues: CASSEKGQGNYGYTF.

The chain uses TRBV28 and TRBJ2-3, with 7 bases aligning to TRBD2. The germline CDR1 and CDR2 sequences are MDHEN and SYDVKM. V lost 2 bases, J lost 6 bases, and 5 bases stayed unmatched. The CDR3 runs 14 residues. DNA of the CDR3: TGTGCCAGCAGTTTAGCGGGAGCATCTGATACGCAGTATTTT. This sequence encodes CASSLAGASDTQYF.

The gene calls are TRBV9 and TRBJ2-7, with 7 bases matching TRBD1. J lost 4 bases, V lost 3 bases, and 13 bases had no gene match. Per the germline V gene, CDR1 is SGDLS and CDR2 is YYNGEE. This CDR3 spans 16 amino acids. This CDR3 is CASSASSGTAYYEQYF. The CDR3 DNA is TGTGCCAGCAGCGCCTCTTCCGGGACAGCCTATTACGAGCAGTACTTC.